Reported below is one TCR beta chain. The V and J ends lost 5 bases and 8 bases, in that order; junction bases with no gene match: 12. CDR3 length equals 15 residues. CDR1 SGHTA and CDR2 FQGTGA come from the germline V gene. Only patients with CD8+CD57+ cell expansion on flow cytometry were chosen for sequencing. Genomic DNA provided the template from which TCR beta VDJ and CDR3 profiles were obtained. TCRdb re-called the reads through MiXCR, storing one row per CDR3 protein. The table includes 170,000 or so distinct CDR3 sequences, around 63% detected once. The data belong to a study of CD8+CD57+ T cells in acquired aplastic anemia.

The rearrangement links TRBV7-3 to TRBJ1-2; 9 bases match TRBD1. Sequencing was performed on sorted CD4+, CD8+, or CD8+CD57+ T cells (not recorded which) from PBMCs. The clonotype was recovered from a human donor with aplastic anemia. This CDR3 is CASSPGQGYSAGYTF. CDR3 nucleotide sequence: TGTGCCAGCAGCCCCGGACAGGGGTATTCGGCCGGCTACACCTTC.